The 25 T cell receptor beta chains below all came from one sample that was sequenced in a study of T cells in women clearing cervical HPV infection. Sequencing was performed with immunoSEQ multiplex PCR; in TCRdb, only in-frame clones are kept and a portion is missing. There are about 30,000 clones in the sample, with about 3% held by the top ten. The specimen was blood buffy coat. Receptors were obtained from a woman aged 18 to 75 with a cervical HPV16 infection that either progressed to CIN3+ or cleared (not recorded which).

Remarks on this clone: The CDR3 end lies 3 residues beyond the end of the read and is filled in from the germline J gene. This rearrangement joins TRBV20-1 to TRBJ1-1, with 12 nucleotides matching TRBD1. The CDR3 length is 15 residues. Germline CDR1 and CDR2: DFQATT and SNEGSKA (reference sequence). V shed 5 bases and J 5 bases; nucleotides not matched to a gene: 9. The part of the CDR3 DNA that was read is TGCAGTGCTGGGGGGACAGGGGGCTGGTCAACTGAA. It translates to CSAGGTGGWSTE. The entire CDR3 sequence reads CSAGGTGGWSTEAFF.

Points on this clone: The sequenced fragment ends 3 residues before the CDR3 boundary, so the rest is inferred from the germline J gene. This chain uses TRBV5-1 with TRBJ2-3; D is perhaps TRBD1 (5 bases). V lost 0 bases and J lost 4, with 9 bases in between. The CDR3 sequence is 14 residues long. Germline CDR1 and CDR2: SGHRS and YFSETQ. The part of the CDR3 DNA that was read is TGCGCCAGCAGCTTGGGACAGCTATCAGATACG. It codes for CASSLGQLSDT. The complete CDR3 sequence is CASSLGQLSDTQYF.

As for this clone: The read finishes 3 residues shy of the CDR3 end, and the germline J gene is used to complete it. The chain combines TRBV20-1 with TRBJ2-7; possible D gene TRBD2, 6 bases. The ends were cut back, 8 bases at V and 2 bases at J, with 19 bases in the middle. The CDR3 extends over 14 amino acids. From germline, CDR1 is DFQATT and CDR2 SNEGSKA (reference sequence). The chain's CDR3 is CSPAAGTSTYEQYF. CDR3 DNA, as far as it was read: TGCAGTCCCGCAGCAGGGACTTCTACCTACGAG.

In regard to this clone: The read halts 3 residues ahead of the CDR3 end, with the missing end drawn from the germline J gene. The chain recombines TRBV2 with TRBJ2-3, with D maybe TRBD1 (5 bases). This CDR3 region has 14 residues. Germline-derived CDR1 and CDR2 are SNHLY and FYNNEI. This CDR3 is CASSGQFINQPQYF. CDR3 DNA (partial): TGTGCCAGCAGTGGACAGTTTATTAATCAGCCG.

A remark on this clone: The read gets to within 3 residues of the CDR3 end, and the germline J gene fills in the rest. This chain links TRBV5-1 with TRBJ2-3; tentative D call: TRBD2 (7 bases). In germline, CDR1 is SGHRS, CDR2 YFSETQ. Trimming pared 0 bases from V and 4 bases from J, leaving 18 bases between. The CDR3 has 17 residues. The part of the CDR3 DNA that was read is TGCGCCAGCAGCTTGGACCCCTTGGGGGGGCCATCAGATACG. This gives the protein CASSLDPLGGPSDT. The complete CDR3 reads CASSLDPLGGPSDTQYF.

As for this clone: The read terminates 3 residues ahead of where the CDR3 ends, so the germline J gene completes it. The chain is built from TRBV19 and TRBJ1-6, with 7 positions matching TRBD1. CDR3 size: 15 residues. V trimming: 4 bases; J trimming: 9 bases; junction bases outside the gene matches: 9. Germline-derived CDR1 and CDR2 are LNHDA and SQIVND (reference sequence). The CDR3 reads CASSRGGGESSPLHF. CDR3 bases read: TGTGCCAGTAGTAGAGGAGGGGGCGAAAGTTCACCC. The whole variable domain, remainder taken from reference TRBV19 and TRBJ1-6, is DGGITQSPKYLFRKEGQNVTLSCEQNLNHDAMYWYRQDPGQGLRLIYYSQIVNDFQKGDIAEGYSVSREKKESFPLTVTSAQKNPTAFYLCASSRGGGESSPLHFGNGTRLTVT.

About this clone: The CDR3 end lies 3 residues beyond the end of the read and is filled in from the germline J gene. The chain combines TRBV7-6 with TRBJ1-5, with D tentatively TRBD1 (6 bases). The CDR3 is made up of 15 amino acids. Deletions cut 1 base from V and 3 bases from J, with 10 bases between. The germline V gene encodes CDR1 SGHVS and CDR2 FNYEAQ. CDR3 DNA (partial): TGTGCCAGCAGCTTAGAAACAGGGTTCAATCAGCCC. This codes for CASSLETGFNQP. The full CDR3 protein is CASSLETGFNQPQHF.

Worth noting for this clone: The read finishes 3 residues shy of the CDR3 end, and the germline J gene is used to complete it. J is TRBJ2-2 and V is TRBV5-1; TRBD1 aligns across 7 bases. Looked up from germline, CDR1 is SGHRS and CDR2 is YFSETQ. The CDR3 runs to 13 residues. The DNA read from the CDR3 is TGCGCCAGCAGCTCACTACCTGACAGGGCG. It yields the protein CASSSLPDRA. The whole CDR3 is CASSSLPDRALFF.

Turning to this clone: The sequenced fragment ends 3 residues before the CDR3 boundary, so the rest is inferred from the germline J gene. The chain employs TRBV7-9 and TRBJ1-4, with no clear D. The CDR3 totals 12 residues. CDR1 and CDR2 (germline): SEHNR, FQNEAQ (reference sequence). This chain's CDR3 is CASSSQYSPLFF. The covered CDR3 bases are TGTGCCAGCAGCTCGCAATACTCACCA.

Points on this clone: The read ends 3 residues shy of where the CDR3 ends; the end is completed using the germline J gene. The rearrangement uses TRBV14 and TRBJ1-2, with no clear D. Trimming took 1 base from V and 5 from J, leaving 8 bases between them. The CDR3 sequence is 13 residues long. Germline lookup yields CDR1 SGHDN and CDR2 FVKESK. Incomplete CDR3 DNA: TGTGCCAGCAGCCAAGGACTGCGGTATGGC. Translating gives CASSQGLRYG. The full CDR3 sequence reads CASSQGLRYGYTF.

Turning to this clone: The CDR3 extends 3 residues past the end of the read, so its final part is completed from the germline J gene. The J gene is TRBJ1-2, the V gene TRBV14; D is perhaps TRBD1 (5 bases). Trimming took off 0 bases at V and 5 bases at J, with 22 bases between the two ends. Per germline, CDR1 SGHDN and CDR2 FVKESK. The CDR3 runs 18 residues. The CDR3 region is CASSQDWSSGGSSYGYTF. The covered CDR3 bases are TGTGCCAGCAGCCAAGATTGGTCCAGTGGGGGGTCCAGTTATGGC.

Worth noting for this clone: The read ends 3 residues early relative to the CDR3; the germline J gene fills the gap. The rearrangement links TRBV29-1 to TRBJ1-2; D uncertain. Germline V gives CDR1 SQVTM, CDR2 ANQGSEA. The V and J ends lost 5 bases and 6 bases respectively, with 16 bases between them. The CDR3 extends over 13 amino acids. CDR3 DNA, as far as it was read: TGCAGCGTTACGAACTCGGAGGGCGATGGC. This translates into CSVTNSEGDG. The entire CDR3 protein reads CSVTNSEGDGYTF.

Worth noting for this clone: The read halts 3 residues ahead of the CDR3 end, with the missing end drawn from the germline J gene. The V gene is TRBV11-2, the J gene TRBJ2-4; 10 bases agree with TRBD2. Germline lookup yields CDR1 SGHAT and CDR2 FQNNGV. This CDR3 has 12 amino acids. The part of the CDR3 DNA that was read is TGTGCCAGCAGCCCGAGCGGGGGGGTT. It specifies CASSPSGGV. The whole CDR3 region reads CASSPSGGVQYF. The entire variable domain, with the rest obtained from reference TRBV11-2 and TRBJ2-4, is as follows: EAGVAQSPRYKIIEKRQSVAFWCNPISGHATLYWYQQILGQGPKLLIQFQNNGVVDDSQLPKDRFSAERLKGVDSTLKIQPAKLEDSAVYLCASSPSGGVQYFGAGTRLSVL.

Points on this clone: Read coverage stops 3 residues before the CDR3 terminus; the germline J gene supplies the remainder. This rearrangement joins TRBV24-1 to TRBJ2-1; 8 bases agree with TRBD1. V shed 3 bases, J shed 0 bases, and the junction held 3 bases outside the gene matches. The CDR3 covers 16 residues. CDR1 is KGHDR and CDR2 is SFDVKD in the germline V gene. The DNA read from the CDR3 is TGTGCCACCAGTGATGCAGGGGGCAGCTCCTACAATGAG. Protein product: CATSDAGGSSYNE. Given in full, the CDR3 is CATSDAGGSSYNEQFF.

The CDR3 protein is CASSPMGGSGGVNDYTF. The covered CDR3 bases are TGTGCCAGCAGCCCGATGGGAGGTAGCGGGGGTGTTAATGAC. The gene calls are TRBV7-6 and TRBJ1-2; D is perhaps TRBD1 (5 bases). The read ends 3 residues before the CDR3 terminus; that terminus is restored from the germline J gene. Germline CDR1 SGHVS, CDR2 FNYEAQ. CDR3 size: 17 residues.

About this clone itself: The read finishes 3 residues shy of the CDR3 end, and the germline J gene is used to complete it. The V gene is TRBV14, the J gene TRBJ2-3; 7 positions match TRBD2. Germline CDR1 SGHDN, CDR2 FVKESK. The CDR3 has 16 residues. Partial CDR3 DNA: TGTGCCAGCAGCCAGGTCGGAGCGGGGACCCAAGAGACG. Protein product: CASSQVGAGTQET. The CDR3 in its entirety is CASSQVGAGTQETQYF.

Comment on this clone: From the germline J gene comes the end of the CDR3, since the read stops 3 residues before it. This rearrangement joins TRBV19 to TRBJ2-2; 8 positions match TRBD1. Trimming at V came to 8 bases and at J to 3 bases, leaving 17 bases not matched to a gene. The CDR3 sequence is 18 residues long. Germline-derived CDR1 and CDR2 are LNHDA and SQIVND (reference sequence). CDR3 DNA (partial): TGTGCCAGTGGTCACACGCGGCGGACAGGGTGGCACACCGGGGAG. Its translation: CASGHTRRTGWHTGE. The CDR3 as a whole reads CASGHTRRTGWHTGELFF.

CDR3 in amino acids: CASSVVINGNSPLHF. The CDR3 DNA, read in part, is TGCGCCAGCAGTGTGGTTATCAACGGGAATTCACCC. The chain has TRBV10-2 and TRBJ1-6; D is unresolved. Read sequence stops 3 residues before the CDR3 end, and the germline J gene provides the missing end. Germline lookup yields CDR1 WSHSY and CDR2 SAAADI. Trimming left V 4 bases short and J 7 bases short, with 14 bases between. The CDR3 is 15 amino acids.

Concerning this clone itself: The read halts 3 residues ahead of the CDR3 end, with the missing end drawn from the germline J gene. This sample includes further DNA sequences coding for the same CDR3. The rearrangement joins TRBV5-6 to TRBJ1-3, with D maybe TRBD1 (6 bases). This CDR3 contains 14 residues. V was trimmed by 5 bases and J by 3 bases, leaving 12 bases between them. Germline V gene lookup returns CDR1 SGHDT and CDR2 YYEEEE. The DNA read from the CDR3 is TGTGCCAGCAGGGAACAGGGTTATGGAAACACC. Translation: CASREQGYGNT. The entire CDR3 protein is CASREQGYGNTIYF.

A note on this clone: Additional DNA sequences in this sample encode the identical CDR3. CDR3 bases read: TGTGCCAGCAGTGAAGTCTTCGCAGGGGCCAGCTCTGGAAACACC. This sequence encodes CASSEVFAGASSGNT. The whole CDR3 sequence reads CASSEVFAGASSGNTIYF. The gene calls are TRBV6-1 and TRBJ1-3; tentative D call: TRBD1 (6 bases). The read ends 3 residues before the CDR3 terminus; that terminus is restored from the germline J gene. Germline CDR1 reads MNHNS; CDR2 reads SASEGT. The CDR3 spans 18 residues. The V and J ends lost 1 base and 0 bases respectively, with 16 bases between them.

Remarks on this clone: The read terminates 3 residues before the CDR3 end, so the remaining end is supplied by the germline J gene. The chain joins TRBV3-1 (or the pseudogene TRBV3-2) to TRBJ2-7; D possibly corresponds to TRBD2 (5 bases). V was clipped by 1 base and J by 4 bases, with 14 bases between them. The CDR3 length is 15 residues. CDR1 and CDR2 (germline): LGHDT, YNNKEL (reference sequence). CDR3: CASSQGVGRGYEQYF. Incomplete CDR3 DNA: TGTGCCAGCAGCCAAGGGGTCGGTCGGGGTTACGAG.

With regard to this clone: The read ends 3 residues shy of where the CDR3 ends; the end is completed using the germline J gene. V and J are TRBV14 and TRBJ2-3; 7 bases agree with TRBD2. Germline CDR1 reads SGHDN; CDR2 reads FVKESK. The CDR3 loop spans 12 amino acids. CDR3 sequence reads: CASSNNGGTQYF. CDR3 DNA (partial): TGTGCCAGCTCAAATAACGGGGGGACG.

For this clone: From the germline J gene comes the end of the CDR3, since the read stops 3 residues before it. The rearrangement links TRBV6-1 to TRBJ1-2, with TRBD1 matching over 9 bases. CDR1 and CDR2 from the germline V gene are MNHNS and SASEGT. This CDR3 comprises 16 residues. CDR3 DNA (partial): TGTGCCAGCAGTGAGAGCCCGGGACAGGGACATTACGAC. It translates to CASSESPGQGHYD. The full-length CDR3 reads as CASSESPGQGHYDYTF.

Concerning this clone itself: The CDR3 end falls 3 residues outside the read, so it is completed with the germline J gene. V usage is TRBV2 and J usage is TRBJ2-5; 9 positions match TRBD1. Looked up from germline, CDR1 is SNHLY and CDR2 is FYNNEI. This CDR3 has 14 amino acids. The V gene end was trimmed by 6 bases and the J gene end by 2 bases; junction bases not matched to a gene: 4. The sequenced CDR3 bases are TGTGCCAGCAGATGGGACAGGGCTCAAGAGACC. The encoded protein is CASRWDRAQET. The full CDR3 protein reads CASRWDRAQETQYF.

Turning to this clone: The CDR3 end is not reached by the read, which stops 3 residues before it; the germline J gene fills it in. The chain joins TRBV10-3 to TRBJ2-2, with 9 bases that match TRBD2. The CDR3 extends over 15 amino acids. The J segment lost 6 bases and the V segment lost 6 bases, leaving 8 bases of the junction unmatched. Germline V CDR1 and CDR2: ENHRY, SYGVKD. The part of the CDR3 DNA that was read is TGTGCCATCAGGCCAGCGGGGGGCTTCGCCGGGGAG. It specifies CAIRPAGGFAGE. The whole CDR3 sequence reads CAIRPAGGFAGELFF.